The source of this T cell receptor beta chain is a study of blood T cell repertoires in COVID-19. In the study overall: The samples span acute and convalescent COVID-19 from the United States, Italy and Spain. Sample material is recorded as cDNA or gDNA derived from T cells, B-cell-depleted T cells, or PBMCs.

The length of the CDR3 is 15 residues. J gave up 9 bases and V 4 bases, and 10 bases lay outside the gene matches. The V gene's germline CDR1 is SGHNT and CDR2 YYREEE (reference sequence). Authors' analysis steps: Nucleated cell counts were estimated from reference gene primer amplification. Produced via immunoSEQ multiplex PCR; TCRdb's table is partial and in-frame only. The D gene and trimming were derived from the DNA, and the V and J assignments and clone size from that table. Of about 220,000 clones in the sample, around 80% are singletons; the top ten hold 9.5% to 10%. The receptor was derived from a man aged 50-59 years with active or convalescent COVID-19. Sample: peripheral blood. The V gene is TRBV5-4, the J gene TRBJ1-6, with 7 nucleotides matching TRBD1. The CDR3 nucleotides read TGTGCCAGCAGCAGTCGACAGGGAGTAGGTTCACCCCTCCACTTT. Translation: CASSSRQGVGSPLHF.